A single sample is the source of the 29 T cell receptor beta chains below, sequenced in a study of CD8+ T cells in alopecia areata. The treatment was: oral pan-JAK inhibitor, 5-10 mg twice daily. cDNA serving as the sequencing template came from extracted, reverse transcribed RNA. Clones were read by immunoSEQ multiplex PCR, and TCRdb kept only the in-frame ones, dropping some. This sample has about 300,000 clones, with about 62% found just once. The starting material was CD4+ T cells sorted from blood, obtained at week 24, from a patient treated with tofacitinib. All receptors derive from a human donor with alopecia areata.

V is TRBV5-1 and J is TRBJ2-3, with 14 bases lining up with TRBD2. In germline, CDR1 is SGHRS, CDR2 YFSETQ. The ends lost 1 base at V and 3 bases at J; junction bases unmatched: 13. This CDR3 comprises 20 residues. CDR3 sequence reads: CASSLTSPTSGGAGTDTQYF. Here the CDR3 DNA reads TGCGCCAGCAGCTTGACCTCTCCGACTAGCGGGGGGGCCGGGACAGATACGCAGTATTTT. The full variable domain, with the rest looked up from reference TRBV5-1 and TRBJ2-3, is KAGVTQTPRYLIKTRGQQVTLSCSPISGHRSVSWYQQTPGQGLQFLFEYFSETQRNKGNFPGRFSGRQFSNSRSEMNVSTLELGDSALYLCASSLTSPTSGGAGTDTQYFGPGTRLTVL.

This clone was found once. This same CDR3 is encoded by further DNA sequences in the sample. The chain combines TRBV7-2 with TRBJ1-2, with TRBD1 matching over 10 bases. Germline CDR1 reads SGHTA; CDR2 reads FQGNSA. This CDR3 region has 14 residues. The V gene end was trimmed by 4 bases and the J gene end by 7 bases; junction bases not matched to a gene: 6. CDR3 sequence reads: CASSSDRGQGGYTF. The CDR3 DNA follows: TGTGCCAGCAGCTCCGACAGGGGGCAAGGTGGCTACACCTTC.

This sequence joins TRBV30 and TRBJ1-6; 9 bases match TRBD1. CDR3 size: 14 residues. Germline V lookup: CDR1 GTSNPN, CDR2 SVGIG (reference sequence). V lost 3 bases, J lost 7 bases, and 4 bases stayed unmatched. The CDR3 sequence is CAWSRDRVNSPLHF. The CDR3 DNA reads as TGTGCCTGGAGCCGGGACAGGGTGAATTCACCCCTCCACTTT.

The chain couples TRBV30 to TRBJ1-5; 7 bases agree with TRBD1. Germline V gene data show CDR1 as GTSNPN and CDR2 as SVGIG (reference sequence). Losses at the gene ends were 3 bases for V and 4 bases for J; bases not matched to a gene: 6. The CDR3 totals 14 residues. CDR3 bases: TGTGCCTGGAGCCTATTGGACAGGAATCAGCCCCAGCATTTT. Translating it yields CAWSLLDRNQPQHF.

This clone was observed a handful of times. This chain joins TRBV6-6 and TRBJ2-5, with no clear D. Germline V CDR1 and CDR2: MNHNY, SVGAGI (reference sequence). The germline V and J ends were trimmed by 4 bases and 4 bases, with 7 bases remaining between them. CDR3 length equals 12 residues. CDR3 DNA sequence: TGTGCCAGCAGTTTTAAGGGAGAGACCCAGTACTTC. Translation gives CASSFKGETQYF.

V usage is TRBV6-6 and J usage is TRBJ2-1, with 11 bases that match TRBD1. Germline CDR1 and CDR2: MNHNY and SVGAGI (reference sequence). The CDR3 is 14 amino acids. J gave up 9 bases and V 3 bases, and 4 bases lay outside the gene matches. The CDR3 DNA is TGTGCCAGCAGTTATCGGACAGGGGGCAGTGAGCAGTTCTTC. It is translated as CASSYRTGGSEQFF.

The chain is built from TRBV9 and TRBJ2-3, with D unclear. Germline CDR1 is SGDLS and CDR2 is YYNGEE. The CDR3 consists of 14 residues. V dropped 0 bases and J dropped 4 bases, with 9 bases sitting between them. The chain's CDR3 is CASSVGRSADTQYF. The CDR3 DNA reads as TGTGCCAGCAGCGTAGGCAGGTCCGCAGATACGCAGTATTTT. Full variable domain (outside the CDR3, taken from reference TRBV9 and TRBJ2-3): DSGVTQTPKHLITATGQRVTLRCSPRSGDLSVYWYQQSLDQGLQFLIQYYNGEERAKGNILERFSAQQFPDLHSELNLSSLELGDSALYFCASSVGRSADTQYFGPGTRLTVL.

This clone was found a few times. The chain combines TRBV7-2 with TRBJ1-2; perhaps TRBD1 as D (5 bases). Trimming cost V 5 bases and J 5 bases, with 15 bases left between them. The CDR3 has 14 residues. Germline lookup yields CDR1 SGHTA and CDR2 FQGNSA. CDR3 sequence (DNA): TGTGCCAGCAGCCCTTACGACCCAGGGTATGGCTACACCTTC. It encodes CASSPYDPGYGYTF.

The CDR3 is CASSTPLNHNEQFF. CDR3 DNA: TGTGCCAGCAGCACACCCTTAAATCACAATGAGCAGTTCTTC. The rearrangement links TRBV5-4 to TRBJ2-1; unclear D gene. CDR3 size: 14 residues. The V end lost 4 bases, the J end lost 5 bases, and 13 bases lay between the germline ends. CDR1 and CDR2 (germline): SGHNT, YYREEE (reference sequence). The full variable domain, rest sourced from reference TRBV5-4 and TRBJ2-1, is ETGVTQSPTHLIKTRGQQVTLRCSSQSGHNTVSWYQQALGQGPQFIFQYYREEENGRGNFPPRFSGLQFPNYSSELNVNALELDDSALYLCASSTPLNHNEQFFGPGTRLTVL.

The genes are TRBV2 and TRBJ2-1; D is possibly TRBD1 (6 bases). V gave up 6 bases and J gave up 8 bases, with 20 bases separating them. Germline V gene sequence: CDR1 SNHLY, CDR2 FYNNEI. CDR3 length: 15 amino acids. CDR3 in amino acids: CASSPQGLQGDEQFF. DNA of the CDR3: TGTGCCAGCAGCCCACAGGGTCTTCAAGGCGATGAGCAGTTCTTC.

This clone was seen more than once but under ten times. The rearrangement links TRBV6-5 to TRBJ1-2; D uncertain. Germline lookup yields CDR1 MNHEY and CDR2 SVGAGI. Trimming took off 7 bases at V and 8 bases at J, with 11 bases between the two ends. The CDR3 extends over 11 amino acids. CDR3 amino acids: CASNGGSGYTF. DNA for the CDR3: TGTGCCAGCAACGGAGGGAGCGGCTACACCTTC.

CDR3 region: CASSASWDRGGYTF. The CDR3 DNA reads TGTGCCAGCAGCGCATCATGGGACAGAGGAGGCTACACCTTC. The chain recombines TRBV13 with TRBJ1-2, with 7 bases fitting TRBD1. Germline V gene lookup returns CDR1 PRHDT and CDR2 FYEKMQ (reference sequence). V lost 5 bases to trimming and J lost 8 bases; unmatched junction nucleotides: 11. This CDR3 comprises 14 residues.

This rearrangement joins TRBV2 to TRBJ1-2, with D possibly TRBD1 on 6 matching bases. Germline CDR1 reads SNHLY; CDR2 reads FYNNEI. V lost 7 bases and J 4 bases, leaving 16 bases between the germline ends. The length of the CDR3 is 14 residues. The DNA for the CDR3 is TGTGCCAGCAACTGGCAGGGGACAATCTATGGCTACACCTTC. Its translation: CASNWQGTIYGYTF.

The chain links TRBV25-1 to TRBJ1-2, with a tentative D call TRBD1 (5 bases). V shed 2 bases and J shed 3 bases, with 7 bases lying between them. The CDR3 covers 13 residues. CDR1 is MGHDK and CDR2 is SYGVNS in the germline V gene. The CDR3 DNA reads as TGTGCCAGCAGTGAACGGGGGGACTATGGCTACACCTTC. As protein: CASSERGDYGYTF.

This chain uses TRBV29-1 with TRBJ2-5; 8 bases align to TRBD1. In germline, CDR1 is SQVTM, CDR2 ANQGSEA. With 7 bases clipped from V and 0 bases from J, the junction kept 4 bases outside the gene matches. The CDR3 has 13 amino acids. CDR3 loop: CSAGGRYQETQYF. DNA of the CDR3: TGCAGCGCAGGGGGCAGATACCAAGAGACCCAGTACTTC. Variable domain in full (rest from reference TRBV29-1 and TRBJ2-5): SAVISQKPSRDICQRGTSLTIQCQVDSQVTMMFWYRQQPGQSLTLIATANQGSEATYESGFVIDKFPISRPNLTFSTLTVSNMSPEDSSIYLCSAGGRYQETQYFGPGTRLLVL.

The rearrangement uses TRBV6-5 and TRBJ2-1; tentatively, D is TRBD1 (6 bases). The CDR3 is 15 amino acids. Germline values: CDR1 MNHEY, CDR2 SVGAGI. The V gene lost 2 bases and the J gene lost 6 bases, with 14 bases spanning the gap. CDR3 nucleotide sequence: TGTGCCAGCAGTTACCTCACAACAGGGTCCAATGAGCAGTTCTTC. Protein: CASSYLTTGSNEQFF.

This clone was counted only a few times. The chain recombines TRBV7-2 with TRBJ1-3; no definite D call. The V and J ends lost 1 base and 4 bases respectively, with 11 bases between them. Germline CDR1 reads SGHTA; CDR2 reads FQGNSA. The CDR3 has 15 amino acids. The CDR3 reads CASSLEVGSGNTIYF. CDR3 sequence (DNA): TGTGCCAGCAGCTTAGAGGTGGGCTCAGGAAACACCATATATTTT.

This clone occurred a few times. The CDR3 DNA reads as TGTGCCAGCCGGGACAGGGGCTACAATGAGCAGTTCTTC. Encoded protein: CASRDRGYNEQFF. The chain is built from TRBV6-1 and TRBJ2-1; 10 bases align to TRBD1. In germline, CDR1 is MNHNS, CDR2 SASEGT. The length of the CDR3 is 13 residues. V dropped 8 bases and J dropped 3; count of bases not matched to a gene: 1.

The chain uses TRBV30 and TRBJ2-1, with D perhaps matching TRBD1 or TRBD2 (6 bases each). The germline V gene encodes CDR1 GTSNPN and CDR2 SVGIG (reference sequence). V lost 5 bases, J lost 7 bases, and 18 bases lay in between. The CDR3 runs 14 residues. The CDR3 DNA reads as TGTGCCTGGCAATGGGGGGCCCCAGGGAATGAGCAGTTCTTC. Translating gives CAWQWGAPGNEQFF.

The rearrangement joins TRBV2 to TRBJ1-5; 7 nucleotides match TRBD1. The V segment lost 7 bases and the J segment 6 bases; nucleotides outside the gene matches: 6. Germline V lookup: CDR1 SNHLY, CDR2 FYNNEI. This CDR3 contains 13 residues. This chain's CDR3 is CASTRQGGQPQHF. The CDR3 DNA reads as TGTGCCAGCACAAGACAGGGAGGTCAGCCCCAGCATTTT.

With regard to this clone: Germline is not matched at one junction end, which may reflect a read error. The V and J genes are TRBV4-1 and TRBJ2-7, with 8 positions matching TRBD1. This CDR3 region has 17 residues. Germline V CDR1 and CDR2: MGHRA, YSYEKL. DNA of the CDR3: TGCGCCAGCAGCCGAAGGGAGCAGGGGGCGAATTCCTTCGAGCAGTACTTC. Protein: CASSRREQGANSFEQYF.

This clone was counted a few times. V and J are TRBV29-1 and TRBJ1-1; D is uncertain. Germline V gene data show CDR1 as SQVTM and CDR2 as ANQGSEA. The CDR3 is 12 residues long. V gave up 7 bases and J gave up 2 bases, with 11 bases separating them. Here the CDR3 DNA reads TGCAGCGCGAGGGCCTTCAACACTGAAGCTTTCTTT. It codes for CSARAFNTEAFF.

The chain employs TRBV28 and TRBJ2-3, with 7 bases aligning to TRBD2. The V gene's germline CDR1 is MDHEN and CDR2 SYDVKM. V shed 3 bases and J 2 bases; nucleotides not matched to a gene: 5. The CDR3 is 15 amino acids. The DNA of the CDR3 is TGTGCCAGCAGTTTCCCCAGCGGGGACACAGATACGCAGTATTTT. It yields the protein CASSFPSGDTDTQYF.

The genes are TRBV5-4 and TRBJ2-7; 7 nucleotides align to TRBD1. The germline V gene encodes CDR1 SGHNT and CDR2 YYREEE (reference sequence). The CDR3 covers 14 residues. V was pared by 0 bases and J by 2 bases, with 2 bases of the junction left unmatched. CDR3 DNA: TGTGCCAGCAGCTTGGTGGGACAGCCCTACGAGCAGTACTTC. Its protein is CASSLVGQPYEQYF.

Concerning this clone: This CDR3 is also generated by other DNA sequences in the sample. This chain links TRBV7-2 with TRBJ2-5, with D maybe TRBD2 (6 bases). Looked up from germline, CDR1 is SGHTA and CDR2 is FQGNSA. Trimming cost V 2 bases and J 5 bases, with 9 bases left between them. The CDR3 length is 13 residues. Written as DNA, the CDR3 is TGTGCCAGCAGCTTAAGCGGAGGGGAGACCCAGTACTTC. As protein: CASSLSGGETQYF.

This clone was picked up a small number of times. The chain couples TRBV30 to TRBJ1-1; D unresolved. Germline CDR1 reads GTSNPN; CDR2 reads SVGIG (reference sequence). The CDR3 is 13 amino acids. Trimming took off 0 bases at V and 0 bases at J, with 5 bases between the two ends. The chain's CDR3 is CAWSVWMNTEAFF. In DNA, the CDR3 is TGTGCCTGGAGTGTTTGGATGAACACTGAAGCTTTCTTT. Filled out from reference TRBV30 and TRBJ1-1, the complete variable domain reads SQTIHQWPATLVQPVGSPLSLECTVEGTSNPNLYWYRQAAGRGLQLLFYSVGIGQISSEVPQNLSASRPQDRQFILSSKKLLLSDSGFYLCAWSVWMNTEAFFGQGTRLTVV.

The rearrangement links TRBV11-2 to TRBJ2-5, with TRBD1 matching 7 bases. The CDR3 is made up of 14 amino acids. From germline, CDR1 is SGHAT and CDR2 FQNNGV. The junction had 5 bases not matched to a gene; V was cut back by 3 bases and J by 4 bases. CDR3 region: CASSFRDSIETQYF. DNA of the CDR3: TGTGCCAGCAGCTTTCGGGACAGCATAGAGACCCAGTACTTC.

This chain links TRBV12-5 with TRBJ2-5, with TRBD2 identical over 7 bases. V lost 3 bases and J lost 2; bases outside the gene matches: 6. CDR3 length equals 15 residues. Germline lookup yields CDR1 LGHNT and CDR2 FRNRAP. CDR3 coding DNA: TGTGCTAGTGGTTTTGGCGGGGGAGGGCAAGAGACCCAGTACTTC. Encoded protein: CASGFGGGGQETQYF.

This clone appeared a few times. The chain carries TRBV19 and TRBJ2-4; the D gene is possibly TRBD1 (6 bases). Germline V gene data show CDR1 as LNHDA and CDR2 as SQIVND (reference sequence). V was clipped by 4 bases and J by 8 bases, with 9 bases between them. The CDR3 contains 12 residues. The chain's CDR3 is CASSNRQDIQYF. DNA for the CDR3: TGTGCCAGTAGTAACCGACAGGACATTCAGTACTTC.